This T cell receptor beta chain was identified in a study of T cell responses to AZD1222 COVID-19 vaccine. This CDR3 region has 13 residues. Germline V CDR1 and CDR2: SGDLS, YYNGEE. Trimming left V 3 bases short and J 3 bases short, with 9 bases between. In the case of this clone: Its antigen remains unidentified.

Measured with immunoSEQ multiplex PCR; TCRdb has only the in-frame clones, and not every one. The sample carries 110,000 to 150,000 clones, roughly 90% recorded once. Study outcomes and limitations: Unmutated regions of variants are reportedly targeted by nearly half of spike-specific TCRs. In a largely white British group with more females than males, clonal diversity was possibly underestimated. With two AZD1222 doses given, Spike-specific TCR breadth and depth both rose. Only a handful of AZD1222 recipients, more than 5 in all, had baseline seropositivity.

The sequence came from an adult who received the AZD1222 COVID-19 vaccine. The input for sequencing was peripheral blood, taken 28 days after the second AZD1222 dose. This chain connects TRBV9 to TRBJ1-1; D possibly corresponds to TRBD1 (5 bases). The CDR3 bases are TGTGCCAGCAGCGGGGGGAAGGACACTGAAGCTTTCTTT. It codes for CASSGGKDTEAFF.